This T cell receptor beta chain was identified during a study of blood T cells in healthy people across ages (dated by TCRdb to the mid-2010s). The study in broad terms: Template switching captured roughly one uniquely barcoded TCR beta cDNA molecule per two T cells in model experiments. Donors were grouped into four age groups: young (average approximately 16 years), middle-aged (under 40), aged (about 60) and long-lived (approximately 82). To avoid experimental bias, donors of different ages were distributed randomly across sequencing lanes. Two additional independent replicas of 1 million unique cDNA reads from the same blood draw were analyzed for two donors (one aged 18 to 30 and one aged 80 or older). Using deep sequencing normalized with unique cDNA molecular identifiers, the study measured how TCR beta repertoire diversity changes with age.

Receptor amplification or capture employed 5' RACE. The sequencer was an Illumina HiSeq 2500. A second PCR of roughly 6 to 11 cycles was run with a J-beta primer mix and a sample-barcoded 5' primer. A template-switch 5' adaptor carrying 12 random nucleotides introduced a unique molecular identifier onto each TCR beta cDNA molecule. Each sample yielded at least 3 million CDR3-containing paired-end reads. First-strand cDNA was synthesized from all RNA with the Mint cDNA synthesis kit, primed by a TRBC-specific oligonucleotide. All cDNA was treated with uracil-DNA glycosylase and then went through a first 18-cycle PCR with the universal primers M1SS and BC2_uni_R. The original methods were these. For normalization, 1 million high-quality reads were randomly selected from each sample, with every read carrying a distinct molecular identifier. Instead of being binned into consensus sequences, reads with shared molecular identifiers were discarded. MiTCR, with a Q25 quality threshold and the strictest error-elimination algorithm, was used for CDR3 identification, clonotype clustering and error correction. Lower-bound total TCR beta diversity was estimated with a nonparametric unseen species model using Euler transformation. Using fastp at Q25 and MiXCR, TCRdb reprocessed the public reads and kept productive beta chains. One record per CDR3 amino acid sequence lists the most common genes and DNA. TCRdb, not the original authors, processed these V and J calls. For this sample there are about 1 million distinct CDR3 sequences; roughly 45% appear just once. Approximately 17% of the sample lies in the top ten.

The donors were roughly 39 Caucasian individuals from Russia, aged 6 to 90 years, who were systemically healthy. Around 10 milliliters of peripheral blood were drawn from each donor into EDTA-treated Vacutainer tubes. Ficoll-Paque density-gradient centrifugation was used to isolate PBMCs, with at least 6.5 million per sample. Total RNA, at least 5 micrograms per sample, was extracted from PBMCs with Trizol reagent. The percentages of naive CD45RAhigh/CD27high T cells were determined by flow cytometry on a PBMC aliquot from every donor. The research as a whole found: The percentage of naive T cells measured by flow cytometry correlated strongly with observed TCR beta diversity. Donor CMV infection status was unknown, potentially confounding age-related changes in expanded clonotypes. Because profiling used bulk unsorted PBMCs, naive and antigen-experienced compartments could not be compared conclusively. Estimates of total diversity based on one million sequenced T cells were regarded as lower bounds and as underestimates. As age increased, observed TCR beta diversity per million T cells dropped in a roughly linear way, and a significant reduction was already evident by age roughly 40. Compared with the aged group, the long-lived group had more naive CD4+ T cells, fewer expanded clones and increased TCR diversity, suggesting age selection.

This clonotype was detected once. Its antigen target is currently unknown. Per-nucleotide qualities are absent, and no much larger clonotype sits a single base away. CDR1 SGHVS and CDR2 FNYEAQ are derived from the germline V gene. The CDR3 measures 17 amino acids from cysteine to phenylalanine. Of all the DNA, just the CDR3 is kept, 51 bases in frame from base 1. The trim is 1 base for V and 2 bases for J, with a gap of 17 bases between the germline ends. The source is a woman in her fifties or sixties in good health. The V gene is TRBV7-6 and the J gene is TRBJ2-5, with TRBD2 as a weak D call on 6 bases. Sequencing was performed on blood. CDR3 reads: CASSLDLGGRRQETQYF. The DNA is as follows: TGTGCCAGCAGCTTAGATCTCGGGGGTCGGAGGCAAGAGACCCAGTACTTC. The full variable domain, with segments outside the CDR3 supplied by the reference TRBV7-6 and TRBJ2-5 proteins, appears as GAGVSQSPRYKVTKRGQDVALRCDPISGHVSLYWYRQALGQGPEFLTYFNYEAQQDKSGLPNDRFSAERPEGSISTLTIQRTEQRDSAMYRCASSLDLGGRRQETQYFGPGTRLLVL.